This T cell receptor (beta chain) was identified in a study of T cells in tumors after PD-1 blockade. At the level of the study: Patients had no prior checkpoint blockade, systemic immunosuppressants, or anti-cancer therapy within 4 weeks. Treatment was either pembrolizumab 200 mg every 3 weeks or cemiplimab 350 mg every 2 weeks.

Study results and caveats: Peripheral recruitment is suggested, as some novel exhausted tumor clones were in pre-treatment blood.

Tumor or blood genomic DNA was sequenced, with inputs of roughly 550 ng to 6,500 ng. Sequenced by immunoSEQ multiplex PCR; TCRdb stores in-frame clones only, minus some. The sample consists of about 48,000 clones, roughly 80% of them appearing once. Per germline, CDR1 LGHNA and CDR2 YNFKEQ. CDR3 size: 17 residues. V trimming: 0 bases; J trimming: 0 bases; junction bases outside the gene matches: 2. As regards this clone: Its matching antigen is unknown.

The TCR comes from a human donor with basal cell carcinoma. The rearrangement uses TRBV4-2 and TRBJ2-7, with 13 bases lining up with TRBD2. This sample comprised PBMCs, obtained before anti-PD-1 treatment. The CDR3 nucleotides are TGTGCCAGCAGCCAAGAGACTAGCGGGGGGACCTCCTACGAGCAGTACTTC. Protein: CASSQETSGGTSYEQYF.